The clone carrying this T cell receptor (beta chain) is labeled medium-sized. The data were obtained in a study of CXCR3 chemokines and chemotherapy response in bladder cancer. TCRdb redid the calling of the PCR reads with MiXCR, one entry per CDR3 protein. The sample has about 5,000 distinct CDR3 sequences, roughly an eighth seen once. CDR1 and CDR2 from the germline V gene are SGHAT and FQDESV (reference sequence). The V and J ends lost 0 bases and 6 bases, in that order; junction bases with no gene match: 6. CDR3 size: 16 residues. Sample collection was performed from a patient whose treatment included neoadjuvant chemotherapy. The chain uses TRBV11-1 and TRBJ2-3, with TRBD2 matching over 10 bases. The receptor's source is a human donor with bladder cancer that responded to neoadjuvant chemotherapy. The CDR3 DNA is TGTGCCAGCAGCTTAGCCGCTAGCGGGAGTGTGGATACGCAGTATTTT. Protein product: CASSLAASGSVDTQYF.